This T cell receptor (beta chain) comes out of a study of blood T cell repertoires in COVID-19. Study summary: Material from acute and convalescent COVID-19 was sourced from the United States, Italy and Spain.

In the study's own analysis: The assay estimated nucleated cells by amplifying reference gene primers. The method was immunoSEQ multiplex PCR; TCRdb's version includes in-frame clones alone and lacks a portion of them. From that table come the V and J calls and clone size; the DNA was used to work out D and trimming. The sample records 400,000 or so clones, approximately 86% being singletons. This CDR3 comprises 14 residues. Trimming took off 2 bases at V and 1 base at J, with 8 bases between the two ends. CDR1 and CDR2 from the germline V gene are KGHSH and LQKENI. This receptor was identified in a human donor in a cohort sampled during active COVID-19. The chain employs TRBV18 and TRBJ1-1; the D gene is possibly TRBD1 (5 bases). The specimen sequenced was peripheral blood. The chain's CDR3 is CASSPTTGNTEAFF. The CDR3 DNA reads as TGTGCCAGCTCACCAACTACAGGGAACACTGAAGCTTTCTTT.